A single sample is the source of the 15 T cell receptor beta chains below, sequenced in a study of blood T cell repertoires in COVID-19. The table came from immunoSEQ multiplex PCR; TCRdb's copy has only in-frame clones and leaves some out. The table shows roughly 70,000 clones, with approximately 86% occurring only once. The material sequenced was peripheral blood. Receptors were obtained from a man in his 70s with active COVID-19.

The chain is built from TRBV6-5 and TRBJ2-1, with D possibly TRBD1 on 6 matching bases. Per germline, CDR1 MNHEY and CDR2 SVGAGI. CDR3 size: 12 residues. V shed 0 bases and J shed 9 bases, with 6 bases lying between them. CDR3 sequence reads: CASSYSGGEQFF. The CDR3, as DNA: TGTGCCAGCAGTTACTCAGGGGGTGAGCAGTTCTTC.

The chain links TRBV7-2 to TRBJ2-7; tentatively, D is TRBD1 (6 bases). CDR1 and CDR2 from the germline V gene are SGHTA and FQGNSA. The CDR3 sequence is 16 residues long. Trimming pared 2 bases from V and 4 bases from J, leaving 18 bases between. This chain's CDR3 is CASSLWPQGYSYEQYF. The CDR3, as DNA: TGTGCCAGCAGCTTATGGCCCCAGGGGTATTCGTACGAGCAGTACTTC.

The chain couples TRBV3-1 (or the pseudogene TRBV3-2) to TRBJ2-1, with D perhaps matching TRBD2 (7 bases). CDR1 is LGHDT and CDR2 is YNNKEL in the germline V gene (reference sequence). The CDR3 has 15 amino acids. Trimming took 7 bases from V and 7 from J, leaving 20 bases between them. The CDR3: CASTARDRGANEQFF. The CDR3, as DNA: TGTGCCAGCACCGCCCGGGACCGGGGGGCGAATGAGCAGTTCTTC.

This clone has a single count. The chain has TRBV7-8 and TRBJ2-2, with a tentative D call TRBD2 (6 bases). V was cut by 1 base and J by 8 bases, with 11 bases left in between. Germline loops: CDR1 SGHVS, CDR2 FQNEAQ. The CDR3 sequence is 14 residues long. The chain's CDR3 is CASSLVAGLGELFF. The CDR3 DNA follows: TGTGCCAGCAGCTTAGTGGCGGGGCTTGGGGAGCTGTTTTTT.

The chain links TRBV7-2 to TRBJ2-7; TRBD2 matches at 11 bases. Trimming took 5 bases from V and 7 from J; bases not matched to a gene: 10. Germline V CDR1 and CDR2: SGHTA, FQGNSA. CDR3 length: 15 residues. CDR3 loop: CASSIVAGGPREQYF. For the CDR3, the DNA is TGTGCCAGCAGCATCGTAGCGGGAGGGCCGAGGGAGCAGTACTTC. The full variable domain, its missing parts supplied by reference TRBV7-2 and TRBJ2-7, is GAGVSQSPSNKVTEKGKDVELRCDPISGHTALYWYRQSLGQGLEFLIYFQGNSAPDKSGLPSDRFSAERTGGSVSTLTIQRTQQEDSAVYLCASSIVAGGPREQYFGPGTRLTVT.

The rearrangement links TRBV28 to TRBJ1-2, with 9 nucleotides matching TRBD1. CDR1 and CDR2 (germline): MDHEN, SYDVKM. The CDR3 has 15 residues. Trimming cost V 6 bases and J 4 bases; bases outside gene matches: 9. Here the CDR3 DNA reads TGTGCCAGCAGCCGAACAGGGGGCGAAGGCTATGGCTACACCTTC. Its translation is CASSRTGGEGYGYTF.

The V and J genes are TRBV3-1 (or the pseudogene TRBV3-2) and TRBJ2-7; D is undetermined. The germline V gene encodes CDR1 LGHDT and CDR2 YNNKEL (reference sequence). The CDR3 is 15 amino acids. Trimming left V 3 bases short and J 4 bases short, with 16 bases between. The CDR3 bases are TGTGCCAGCAGCCATCGCCCGGCCTACGGGTACGAGCAGTACTTC. It codes for CASSHRPAYGYEQYF.

The V and J genes are TRBV19 and TRBJ2-3, with a tentative D call TRBD2 (7 bases). The CDR3 extends over 17 amino acids. Deletions cut 6 bases from V and 0 bases from J, with 19 bases between. The germline CDR1 and CDR2 sequences are LNHDA and SQIVND (reference sequence). Here the CDR3 DNA reads TGTGCCAGTAGCCCAAGGGGGAGCGGGATCAGCACAGATACGCAGTATTTT. It yields the protein CASSPRGSGISTDTQYF.

The genes are TRBV5-5 and TRBJ1-1; D uncertain. The germline CDR1 and CDR2 sequences are SGHKS and YYEKEE (reference sequence). There are 15 residues in the CDR3. V was cut by 0 bases and J by 2 bases, with 11 bases left in between. CDR3 amino acids: CASSLVTGRNTEAFF. CDR3 nucleotide sequence: TGTGCCAGCAGCTTGGTAACTGGGAGAAACACTGAAGCTTTCTTT.

The gene calls are TRBV16 and TRBJ2-2, with a tentative D call TRBD1 (6 bases). This CDR3 contains 13 residues. Trimming removed 7 bases at V and 3 bases at J, with 9 bases between. The germline V gene has CDR1 KGHSY and CDR2 FQNENV. The CDR3 region has the DNA TGTGCCAGCACCACAGGGTACACCGGGGAGCTGTTTTTT. It specifies CASTTGYTGELFF.

The J gene is TRBJ2-5, the V gene TRBV11-3; 10 nucleotides agree with TRBD2. In germline, CDR1 is SGHNT, CDR2 YENEEA. The CDR3 consists of 16 residues. With 1 base clipped from V and 1 base from J, the junction kept 3 bases outside the gene matches. CDR3 protein: CASSLGTSGVQETQYF. The CDR3 region has the DNA TGTGCCAGCAGCTTAGGGACTAGCGGAGTCCAAGAGACCCAGTACTTC.

The rearrangement uses TRBV4-1 and TRBJ2-7; D is undetermined. With 3 bases removed from V and 3 bases from J, the gap between germline ends came to 15 bases. There are 15 residues in the CDR3. The germline V gene encodes CDR1 MGHRA and CDR2 YSYEKL. The CDR3 coding sequence is TGCGCCAGCAGCCAGTCCCGGGTGGATTTCTACGAGCAGTACTTC. It specifies CASSQSRVDFYEQYF.

This chain joins TRBV10-3 and TRBJ2-3; 14 positions match TRBD2. The CDR3 spans 16 residues. V lost 10 bases, J lost 3 bases, and 9 bases stayed unmatched. CDR1 and CDR2 from the germline V gene are ENHRY and SYGVKD. This CDR3 is CATQPGLAGGTDTQYF. CDR3 DNA: TGTGCCACCCAACCCGGACTAGCGGGGGGAACAGATACGCAGTATTTT.

V usage is TRBV19 and J usage is TRBJ2-3; no reliable D call. Trimming took 6 bases from V and 0 from J, leaving 10 bases between them. The CDR3 totals 14 residues. Germline CDR1 and CDR2: LNHDA and SQIVND (reference sequence). The CDR3: CASRRSVSTDTQYF. The CDR3, as DNA: TGTGCCAGTAGGCGGAGCGTTAGCACAGATACGCAGTATTTT.

The genes are TRBV30 and TRBJ1-2; 9 bases agree with TRBD1. CDR3 length: 13 amino acids. The trim removed 4 bases at V and 5 bases at J, leaving 5 bases unmatched. Germline CDR1 GTSNPN, CDR2 SVGIG (reference sequence). CDR3 coding DNA: TGTGCCTGGAACCCCGGGACAGGGTATGGCTACACCTTC. It specifies CAWNPGTGYGYTF.